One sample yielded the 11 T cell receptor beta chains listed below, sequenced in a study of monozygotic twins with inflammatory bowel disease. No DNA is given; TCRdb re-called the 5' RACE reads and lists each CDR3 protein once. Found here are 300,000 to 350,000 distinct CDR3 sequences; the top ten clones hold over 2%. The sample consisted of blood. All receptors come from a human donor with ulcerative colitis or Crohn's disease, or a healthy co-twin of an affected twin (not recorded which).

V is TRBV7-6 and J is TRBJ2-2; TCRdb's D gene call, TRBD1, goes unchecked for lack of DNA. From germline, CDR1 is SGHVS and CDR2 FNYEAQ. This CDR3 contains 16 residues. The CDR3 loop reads CASSLAGTGFTGELFF.

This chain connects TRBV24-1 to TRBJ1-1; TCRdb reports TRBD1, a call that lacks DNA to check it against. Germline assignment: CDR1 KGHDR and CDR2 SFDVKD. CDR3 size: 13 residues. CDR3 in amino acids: CATRTGYNTEAFF.

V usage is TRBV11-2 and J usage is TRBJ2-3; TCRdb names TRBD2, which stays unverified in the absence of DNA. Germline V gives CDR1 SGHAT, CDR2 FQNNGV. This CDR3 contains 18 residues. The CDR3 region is CASSTTPVSRGASDTQYF.

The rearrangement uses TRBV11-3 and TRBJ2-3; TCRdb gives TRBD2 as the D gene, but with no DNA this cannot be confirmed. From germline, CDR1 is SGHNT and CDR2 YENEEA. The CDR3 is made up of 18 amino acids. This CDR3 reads CASSQGGLATTSTDTQYF.

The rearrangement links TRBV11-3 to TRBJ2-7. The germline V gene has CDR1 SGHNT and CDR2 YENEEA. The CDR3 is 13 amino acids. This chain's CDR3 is CASSLMDGYEQYF.

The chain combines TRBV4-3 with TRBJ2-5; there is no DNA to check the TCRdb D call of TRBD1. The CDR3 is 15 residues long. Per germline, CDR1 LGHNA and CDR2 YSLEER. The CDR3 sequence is CASSQDGRVGETQYF.

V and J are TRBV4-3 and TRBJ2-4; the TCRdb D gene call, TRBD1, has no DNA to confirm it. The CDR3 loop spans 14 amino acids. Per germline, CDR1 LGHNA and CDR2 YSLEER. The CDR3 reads CASSHRTGEGIQYF.

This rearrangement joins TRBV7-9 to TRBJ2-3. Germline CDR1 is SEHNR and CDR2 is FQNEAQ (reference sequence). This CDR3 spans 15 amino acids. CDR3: CASSSSRWDTDTQYF.

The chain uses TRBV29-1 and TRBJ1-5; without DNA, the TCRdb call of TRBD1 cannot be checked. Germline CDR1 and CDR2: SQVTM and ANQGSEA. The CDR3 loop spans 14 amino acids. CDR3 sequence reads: CSAATGIGNQPQHF.

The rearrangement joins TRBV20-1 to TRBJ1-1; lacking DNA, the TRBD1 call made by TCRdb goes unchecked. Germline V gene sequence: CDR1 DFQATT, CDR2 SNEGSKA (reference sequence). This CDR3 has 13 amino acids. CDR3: CSGVGGRETEAFF.

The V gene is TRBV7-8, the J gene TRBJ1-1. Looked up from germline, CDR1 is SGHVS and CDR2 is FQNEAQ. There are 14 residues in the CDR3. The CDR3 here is CASSLREGNTEAFF.